Here is one T cell receptor beta chain with its context. Antigen: not known. Unmatched junction bases numbered 4, after V lost 0 bases and J lost 6 bases. The length of the CDR3 is 14 residues. The data were taken from a study of post-analysis software for immune sequencing data. Overall study: Included among the disease courses, which were recorded for the cohort, were relapsing-remitting, secondary progressive and progressive-relapsing multiple sclerosis.

The TCR beta cDNA libraries carried unique molecular identifiers. From approximately 0.95 to 9.8 million T cells, hundreds of thousands of cDNA molecules were obtained. TCRdb ran MiXCR on the PCR reads and lists one entry per CDR3 protein. Counted here are roughly 600,000 distinct CDR3 sequences, roughly 45% occurring once; the ten biggest clones make up more than 1.5%. Overall study findings and caveats: Those with multiple sclerosis, the patient group, showed significantly lower normalized Chao1 diversity than controls. TRBV5-6, TRBV5-1 and TRBV20-1 were among 4 or 5 TRBV segments more frequent in patients than controls. The authors found that F measure strongly co-clustered same-batch samples.

The sequence derives from a girl under 18 with multiple sclerosis. The chain has TRBV12-3 or TRBV12-4 and TRBJ1-2, with 7 nucleotides matching TRBD1. The material sequenced was blood. CDR3 region: CASSLARQGDGYTF. CDR3 nucleotide sequence: TGTGCCAGCAGTTTAGCACGACAGGGTGATGGCTACACCTTC.